A single sample gave rise to the 4 T cell receptor beta chains below, sequenced in a study of blood T cell repertoires in COVID-19. Generated by immunoSEQ multiplex PCR, the TCRdb table keeps only in-frame clones and is missing some. Of about 140,000 clones listed, about 80% were seen once; the top ten hold approximately 8%. Material for sequencing was peripheral blood. Source of these receptors: a human donor in a cohort sampled during active COVID-19.

The chain recombines TRBV3-1 (or the pseudogene TRBV3-2) with TRBJ1-4; D perhaps matches TRBD1 (5 bases). Germline V CDR1 and CDR2: LGHDT, YNNKEL (reference sequence). The CDR3 consists of 16 residues. Between the trimmed V and J ends, which lost 3 bases and 4 bases, there was a span of 15 bases. CDR3 in DNA: TGTGCCAGCAGCCAGGGGGGGGACCGATTTAATGAAAAACTGTTTTTT. Amino acids: CASSQGGDRFNEKLFF.

V gene TRBV7-9 combines with J gene TRBJ1-2; TRBD1 might be the D (5 bases). The V gene's germline CDR1 is SEHNR and CDR2 FQNEAQ (reference sequence). The V end was cut by 7 bases, the J end by 8 bases, with 14 bases between. The CDR3 loop spans 12 amino acids. CDR3 DNA: TGTGCCAGCACCGGCGGGGGGGACGGCTACACCTTC. Protein sequence: CASTGGGDGYTF.

The chain joins TRBV19 to TRBJ1-2; D might be TRBD1 (6 bases). V was trimmed by 3 bases and J by 10 bases, leaving 12 bases between them. Germline V lookup: CDR1 LNHDA, CDR2 SQIVND (reference sequence). The CDR3 extends over 12 amino acids. The CDR3 DNA sequence: TGTGCCAGTAGTATGACCCAGGGGCCCTACACCTTC. The encoded protein is CASSMTQGPYTF.

The CDR3 region has the DNA TGTGCCAGCTCAAAGCCAGGGGCCGAGACGTACTATGGCTACACCTTC. Protein: CASSKPGAETYYGYTF. The V call is TRBV18, the J call TRBJ1-2, with D possibly matching TRBD1 (6 bases). Germline lookup yields CDR1 KGHSH and CDR2 LQKENI. The CDR3 sequence is 16 residues long. Trimming pared 5 bases from V and 3 bases from J, leaving 19 bases between.